These 24 T cell receptor beta chains came from one sample sequenced in a study of prognosis after radiotherapy for stage I lung cancer (dated by TCRdb to the early 2020s). These reads were obtained on an Illumina HiSeq 3000. Two rounds of multiplex PCR were performed to amplify the TCR beta CDR3 region from genomic DNA. In the first round of PCR, primers specific to each TRBV and TRBJ gene were used, and the primer sequences are filed in Chinese patent CN105087789A. TCRdb applied fastp at Q25 and MiXCR to the public reads, then kept only in-frame beta chains. Entries are consolidated by CDR3 protein sequence, retaining the most common genes and DNA. The sample table records under 55,000 distinct CDR3 sequences; 30% to 35% of these occur just once. Approximately 8.3% of the sample goes to the ten largest clones. Sequencing was performed on PBMCs, taken before or after stereotactic body radiation therapy (not recorded which). Receptor source: a donor over 45 with non-small cell lung cancer.

Concerning this clonotype: One base away lies a much larger clone, so this may be a sequencing read error. The chain couples TRBV9 to TRBJ2-3, with TRBD2 matching over 14 bases. Germline loops: CDR1 SGDLS, CDR2 YYNGEE. V gave up 4 bases and J gave up 5 bases; unmatched junction bases: 9. The CDR3 has 17 amino acids. CDR3 residues: CASSSPTSGRAEDTQYF. CDR3 nucleotides: TGTGCCAGCAGCTCCCCGACTAGCGGGAGGGCCGAAGATACGCAGTATTTT.

This clonotype was picked up many times. The chain couples TRBV2 to TRBJ2-2; 7 nucleotides match TRBD1. The V gene's germline CDR1 is SNHLY and CDR2 FYNNEI. The V segment lost 7 bases and the J segment 3 bases; nucleotides outside the gene matches: 5. The CDR3 extends over 14 amino acids. This CDR3 is CASTGQKDTGELFF. The DNA of the CDR3 is TGTGCCAGCACGGGACAGAAGGACACCGGGGAGCTGTTTTTT.

This clonotype was recorded many times. J is TRBJ2-3 and V is TRBV20-1, with no clear D. There are 11 residues in the CDR3. Germline V gives CDR1 DFQATT, CDR2 SNEGSKA (reference sequence). With 5 bases removed from V and 3 bases from J, the gap between germline ends came to 6 bases. CDR3 region: CSAGVTDTQYF. The CDR3 DNA is TGCAGTGCTGGGGTGACAGATACGCAGTATTTT.

This clonotype has a count of ten or more. V gene TRBV6-6 combines with J gene TRBJ2-1, with TRBD2 as a possible D gene (7 bases). CDR1 is MNHNY and CDR2 is SVGAGI in the germline V gene (reference sequence). This CDR3 is built from 16 residues. Trimming took off 0 bases at V and 8 bases at J, with 17 bases between the two ends. For the CDR3, the DNA is TGTGCCAGCAGTTACTCGAGAAGGGGGGGGGCACATGAGCAGTTCTTC. This sequence encodes CASSYSRRGGAHEQFF.

This clonotype was detected ten times or more. V and J are TRBV7-9 and TRBJ1-1; maybe TRBD1 (6 bases). CDR1 is SEHNR and CDR2 is FQNEAQ in the germline V gene (reference sequence). The germline V and J ends were trimmed by 5 bases and 5 bases, with 24 bases remaining between them. CDR3 length: 17 amino acids. Here the CDR3 reads CASSALGGRGPKTEAFF. The CDR3 bases are TGTGCCAGCAGCGCCCTGGGGGGGCGGGGGCCGAAGACTGAAGCTTTCTTT.

This clonotype has at least ten counts. The J gene is TRBJ1-1, the V gene TRBV6-1; 7 positions match TRBD1. V lost 6 bases and J lost 0; bases outside the gene matches: 13. CDR3 length: 17 amino acids. Germline lookup yields CDR1 MNHNS and CDR2 SASEGT. CDR3 protein: CASRKRGQGGMNTEAFF. The CDR3 nucleotides are TGTGCCAGCAGAAAAAGGGGGCAGGGAGGGATGAACACTGAAGCTTTCTTT.

Concerning this clonotype: This may arise from a read error, as a much more abundant clone is one base away. The V and J genes are TRBV12-3 or TRBV12-4 and TRBJ2-2; no firm D call. Trimming took 11 bases from V and 1 from J, leaving 11 bases between them. The CDR3 runs to 13 residues. CDR3 region: CAGLTWNTGELFF. The CDR3 DNA follows: TGTGCCGGGTTAACGTGGAACACCGGGGAGCTGTTTTTT.

This clonotype was picked up one time. This chain uses TRBV5-1 with TRBJ1-5, with D unclear. Germline CDR1 reads SGHRS; CDR2 reads YFSETQ. CDR3 length equals 14 residues. Trimming pared 0 bases from V and 6 bases from J, leaving 10 bases between. CDR3 DNA sequence: TGCGCCAGCAGCTTGGGGAGGTCGGGTCAGCCCCAGCATTTT. Translation gives CASSLGRSGQPQHF.

As DNA, the CDR3 is TGTGCCAGCAGCACCGCGCCGGGACGTCGCCACGAGCAGTACTTC. Protein sequence: CASSTAPGRRHEQYF. The chain recombines TRBV7-2 with TRBJ2-7, with D perhaps matching TRBD1 or TRBD2 (5 bases each). Per the germline V gene, CDR1 is SGHTA and CDR2 is FQGNSA. The CDR3 covers 15 residues. Trimming left V 5 bases short and J 5 bases short, with 19 bases between. The full variable domain, with the rest looked up from reference TRBV7-2 and TRBJ2-7, is GAGVSQSPSNKVTEKGKDVELRCDPISGHTALYWYRQSLGQGLEFLIYFQGNSAPDKSGLPSDRFSAERTGGSVSTLTIQRTQQEDSAVYLCASSTAPGRRHEQYFGPGTRLTVT.

V is TRBV6-2 or TRBV6-3 and J is TRBJ2-7, with 10 bases lining up with TRBD1. The CDR3 runs 14 residues. Trimming took 6 bases from V and 4 from J; bases not matched to a gene: 6. Germline-derived CDR1 and CDR2 are MNHEY and SVGEGT. For the CDR3, the DNA is TGTGCCAGCAGCAACGGGGACAGGGGTTACGAGCAGTACTTC. It translates to CASSNGDRGYEQYF.

In regard to this clonotype: At one of its ends the junction is not consistent with the germline gene, which may arise from a read error. J is TRBJ2-7 and V is TRBV5-1; 7 nucleotides align to TRBD2. Germline V gene sequence: CDR1 SGHRS, CDR2 YFSETQ. The CDR3 extends over 15 amino acids. CDR3 bases: TGCTCCAGCCGAGCGGGGCCCGTGACTCTCTACGGGCAGTACTTC. Residues: CSSRAGPVTLYGQYF.

This clonotype was picked up one time. The genes are TRBV19 and TRBJ2-1, with TRBD1 matching 11 bases. The V segment lost 5 bases and the J segment 6 bases; nucleotides outside the gene matches: 3. Germline V lookup: CDR1 LNHDA, CDR2 SQIVND (reference sequence). This CDR3 has 14 residues. The CDR3 sequence: CASSGTGGFNEQFF. The CDR3 bases are TGTGCCAGTAGTGGGACAGGGGGTTTCAATGAGCAGTTCTTC.

In this sample, this clonotype turned up many times. V is TRBV19 and J is TRBJ1-1; TRBD1 is a possible D gene (6 bases). This CDR3 region has 15 residues. Trimming pared 4 bases from V and 0 bases from J, leaving 12 bases between. Germline CDR1 is LNHDA and CDR2 is SQIVND (reference sequence). CDR3 in DNA: TGTGCCAGTAGTAGGGACAATACCATGAACACTGAAGCTTTCTTT. This gives the protein CASSRDNTMNTEAFF.

For this clonotype: At one end, the junction sequence differs from germline, possibly due to a read error. The rearrangement uses TRBV7-2 and TRBJ2-7, with 10 positions matching TRBD1. CDR3 length: 16 amino acids. Germline loops: CDR1 SGHTA, CDR2 FQGNSA. Here the CDR3 DNA reads TGTGCCAGCTGCGCACAAACGGGACAGGGGCTCTACGAGCAGTATTTC. It yields the protein CASCAQTGQGLYEQYF.

This clonotype was counted many times. CDR3 sequence reads: CAWRDVRGGETQYF. CDR3 bases: TGTGCCTGGAGGGATGTAAGAGGGGGGGAGACCCAGTACTTC. V usage is TRBV30 and J usage is TRBJ2-5; D is tentatively TRBD1 or TRBD2 (6 bases each). The CDR3 runs to 14 residues. CDR1 GTSNPN and CDR2 SVGIG come from the germline V gene (reference sequence). Trimming stripped 3 bases from V and 5 bases from J, with 16 bases between. The full variable domain, with the rest looked up from reference TRBV30 and TRBJ2-5, is SQTIHQWPATLVQPVGSPLSLECTVEGTSNPNLYWYRQAAGRGLQLLFYSVGIGQISSEVPQNLSASRPQDRQFILSSKKLLLSDSGFYLCAWRDVRGGETQYFGPGTRLLVL.

Many counts were recorded for this clonotype. The J gene is TRBJ2-5, the V gene TRBV3-1; D unresolved. The CDR3 extends over 11 amino acids. V shed 4 bases and J shed 2 bases, with 2 bases lying between them. Per the germline V gene, CDR1 is LGHDT and CDR2 is YNNKEL (reference sequence). The DNA of the CDR3 is TGTGCCAGCAGCCTACAAGAGACCCAGTACTTC. Protein sequence: CASSLQETQYF.

This clonotype was picked up many times. The chain combines TRBV19 with TRBJ1-2, with D possibly TRBD1 on 6 matching bases. With 6 bases removed from V and 3 bases from J, the gap between germline ends came to 8 bases. The germline CDR1 and CDR2 sequences are LNHDA and SQIVND (reference sequence). The CDR3 is 12 amino acids. CDR3 bases: TGTGCCAGTAGCCCAGGGGACTATGGCTACACCTTC. Translated: CASSPGDYGYTF.

This clonotype has ten or more counts. The chain links TRBV6-1 to TRBJ2-2, with TRBD1 matching 8 bases. Trimming took 7 bases from V and 2 from J; bases not matched to a gene: 9. CDR3 length equals 16 residues. CDR1 MNHNS and CDR2 SASEGT come from the germline V gene. The CDR3 DNA reads as TGTGCCAGCATCACAGGGGGTCCGAGAAACACCGGGGAGCTGTTTTTT. Amino acid sequence: CASITGGPRNTGELFF.

This clonotype showed up many times. Its ends do not fully match the called genes, so a read error is possible. The chain combines TRBV7-8 with TRBJ1-4; D not resolved. The CDR3 loop spans 13 amino acids. CDR1 and CDR2 (germline): SGHVS, FQNEAQ. CDR3 sequence reads: CASSLEGGRAPIF. CDR3 in DNA: TGTGCCAGCAGCTTAGAGGGTGGGAGGGCTCCTATTTTT.

This clonotype was observed a few times. A much larger clone lies a single base off, so this may be a read error. The chain uses TRBV4-2 and TRBJ2-3, with 14 nucleotides matching TRBD2. The CDR3 covers 16 residues. The V segment lost 4 bases and the J segment 2 bases; nucleotides outside the gene matches: 2. CDR1 and CDR2 from the germline V gene are LGHNA and YNFKEQ. The CDR3 is CASSLTSGRATDTQYF. CDR3 nucleotides: TGTGCCAGCAGCCTGACTAGCGGGAGGGCCACAGATACGCAGTATTTT.

This clonotype was counted many times. The genes are TRBV6-2 or TRBV6-3 and TRBJ1-5; no firm D call. The germline V gene encodes CDR1 MNHEY and CDR2 SVGEGT. V lost 2 bases and J lost 4, with 6 bases in between. CDR3 length: 13 residues. The CDR3 loop is CASSYTDNQPQHF. CDR3 DNA: TGTGCCAGCAGTTACACAGATAATCAGCCCCAGCATTTT.

This clonotype came up many times. This chain uses TRBV18 with TRBJ2-1; the match to TRBD2 covers 7 bases. Germline CDR1 reads KGHSH; CDR2 reads LQKENI. The CDR3 is 17 residues long. V dropped 1 base and J dropped 2; count of bases not matched to a gene: 8. CDR3 DNA sequence: TGTGCCAGCTCACCACGGAGGCGGGAGAGAGCCTACAATGAGCAGTTCTTC. This encodes CASSPRRRERAYNEQFF.

This clonotype has at least ten counts. The V and J genes are TRBV12-3 or TRBV12-4 and TRBJ2-1, with TRBD2 identical over 9 bases. V shed 3 bases and J 6 bases; nucleotides not matched to a gene: 6. CDR3 size: 15 residues. The CDR3 coding sequence is TGTGCCAGCAGTTTGCGGCGGGAGGGCCGCAATGAGCAGTTCTTC. Residues: CASSLRREGRNEQFF.

This clonotype was detected ten times or more. The chain links TRBV4-2 to TRBJ2-1, with 8 bases lining up with TRBD2. Germline loops: CDR1 LGHNA, CDR2 YNFKEQ. The CDR3 is made up of 13 amino acids. V shed 4 bases, J shed 7 bases, and the junction held 3 bases outside the gene matches. CDR3 sequence: CASSRQRGNEQFF. The CDR3 region has the DNA TGTGCCAGCAGCCGCCAGCGGGGGAATGAGCAGTTCTTC.